The 7 T cell receptor beta chains below come from one sample, sequenced in a study of tumor and adjacent non-tumor tissue in lung cancer. The library came from three nested PCR rounds adapted from ARM-PCR protocols. One entry per CDR3 protein results from TCRdb running MiXCR on the multiplex PCR reads. The data contain 68,000 or so distinct CDR3 sequences, 55% to 75% of them seen just once; the ten biggest clones take up about 19%. This sample's RNA came from whole unsorted tissue. Sequenced sample: lung tumor tissue. These TCRs come from a man between 45 and 60 years old with non-small cell lung cancer.

The chain has TRBV28 and TRBJ2-1; D unresolved. This CDR3 comprises 17 residues. The V gene lost 5 bases and the J gene lost 7 bases, with 24 bases spanning the gap. Germline CDR1 MDHEN, CDR2 SYDVKM. CDR3 protein: CASSAQGRGTTGNEQFF. The CDR3 DNA reads TGTGCCAGCAGTGCCCAAGGCCGAGGAACTACTGGAAATGAGCAGTTCTTC.

This clonotype has just a few counts. Given a much more abundant clone one base away, this may be a read error. The chain has TRBV20-1 and TRBJ1-5; tentative D call: TRBD1 (5 bases). Germline V CDR1 and CDR2: DFQATT, SNEGSKA (reference sequence). The CDR3 extends over 13 amino acids. The CDR3 protein is CNARDQGTGAQHF. DNA of the CDR3: TGCAATGCTAGAGATCAAGGGACCGGGGCCCAGCATTTT.

This clonotype was observed a single time. Germline is not matched at one junction end, which may reflect a read error. V is TRBV10-3 and J is TRBJ2-7; the D is unclear. The germline V gene has CDR1 ENHRY and CDR2 SYGVKD. This CDR3 has 11 residues. The CDR3 spells CAISDTVAQYF. The CDR3 DNA is TGTGCAATCAGTGACACTGTCGCGCAGTACTTC.

Note on this clonotype: The junction departs from the called germline gene at one end, perhaps through a read error. V gene TRBV29-1 combines with J gene TRBJ2-3, with D uncertain. There are 14 residues in the CDR3. Looked up from germline, CDR1 is SQVTM and CDR2 is ANQGSEA. CDR3: CSAQQHGYTDTRYF. CDR3 bases: TGCAGCGCCCAGCAGCATGGATACACAGATACGCGGTATTTT.

This chain uses TRBV18 with TRBJ2-7; 8 nucleotides match TRBD2. There are 18 residues in the CDR3. Germline V CDR1 and CDR2: KGHSH, LQKENI. V was clipped by 3 bases and J by 3 bases; unmatched bases: 16. The CDR3: CASSPVLAEATRFYEQYF. As DNA, the CDR3 is TGTGCCAGCTCACCGGTACTAGCGGAGGCTACCCGCTTCTACGAGCAGTACTTC.

Turning to this clonotype: A much larger clone lies a single base off, so this may be a read error. This chain uses TRBV29-1 with TRBJ2-6; 9 positions match TRBD1. The germline V gene encodes CDR1 SQVTM and CDR2 ANQGSEA. With V trimmed by 7 bases and J by 3 bases, 13 bases remained unmatched. The CDR3 has 17 residues. CDR3: CSAGQGTLGYGANVLTF. For the CDR3, the DNA is TGCAGCGCCGGACAGGGGACGCTCGGCTATGGGGCCAACGTCCTGACTTTC.

Note on this clonotype: A junction end diverges from the germline sequence, so it may reflect a read error. The rearrangement links TRBV7-9 to TRBJ2-7, with TRBD1 matching 8 bases. The germline V gene has CDR1 SEHNR and CDR2 FQNEAQ (reference sequence). The length of the CDR3 is 12 residues. CDR3 in DNA: TGCGCCAGCAGTTCCGGGACAGGCGAGCAGTACTTC. Translating it yields CASSSGTGEQYF.